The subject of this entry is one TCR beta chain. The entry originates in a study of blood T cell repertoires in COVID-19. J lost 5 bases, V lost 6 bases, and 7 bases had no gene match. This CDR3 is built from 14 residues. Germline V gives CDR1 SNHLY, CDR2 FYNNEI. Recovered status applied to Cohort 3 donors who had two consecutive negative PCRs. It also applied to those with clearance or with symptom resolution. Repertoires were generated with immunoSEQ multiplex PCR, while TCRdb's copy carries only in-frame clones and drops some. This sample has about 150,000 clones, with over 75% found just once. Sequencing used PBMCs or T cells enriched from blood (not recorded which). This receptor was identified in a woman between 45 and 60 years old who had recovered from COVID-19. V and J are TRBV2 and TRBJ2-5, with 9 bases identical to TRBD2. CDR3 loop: CASRALAGYETQYF. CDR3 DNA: TGTGCCAGCAGGGCTCTAGCGGGGTACGAGACCCAGTACTTC.